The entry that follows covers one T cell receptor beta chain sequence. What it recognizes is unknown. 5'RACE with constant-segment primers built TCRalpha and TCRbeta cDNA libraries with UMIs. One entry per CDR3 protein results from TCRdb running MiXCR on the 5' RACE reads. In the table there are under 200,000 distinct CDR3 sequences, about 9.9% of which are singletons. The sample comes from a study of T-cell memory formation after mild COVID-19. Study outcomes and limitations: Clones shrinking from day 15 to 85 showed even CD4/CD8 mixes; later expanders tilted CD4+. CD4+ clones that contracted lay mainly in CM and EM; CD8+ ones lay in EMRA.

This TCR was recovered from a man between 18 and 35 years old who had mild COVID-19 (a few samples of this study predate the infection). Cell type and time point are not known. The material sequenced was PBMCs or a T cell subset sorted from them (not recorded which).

The CDR3 DNA is TGCGCCAGCAGCACTGGGACTAGCGGGGGCTCCACAGATACGCAGTATTTT. This gives the protein CASSTGTSGGSTDTQYF. The chain has TRBV5-1 and TRBJ2-3; 14 bases map to TRBD2. The CDR3 contains 17 residues. V shed 4 bases and J 2 bases; nucleotides not matched to a gene: 6. Germline-derived CDR1 and CDR2 are SGHRS and YFSETQ.